This T cell receptor (beta chain) was sequenced during a study of T cell repertoires in cytomegalovirus infection (dated by TCRdb to about 2019). With respect to the entire study: Peptide stimulations targeted recently identified HLA-C-restricted CMV epitopes, whose presentation resists viral immunomodulation, together with well-studied HLA-B-restricted epitopes. Donor HLA type was relevant to the analysis, as public TCR beta signatures indicated carriage of CMV infection together with the matching HLA type. Study-wide conclusions, independent of this receptor: In the ex vivo response, HLA-C-restricted CMV-specific TCR beta clonotypes were dominant, and in two of eight donors the single most frequent clonotype came from this HLA-C-restricted group. Carriers of CMV infection plus the relevant HLA type were discriminated by the cumulative frequency of public TCR beta family members in the study cohort and in an independent roughly 340-donor cohort.

As for this clonotype: Its binding antigen is unknown. Base qualities were left out, and no much larger clone turns up one base away.

The intended sense of this specimen's treatment or condition label: in vitro stimulation with specific CMV peptide epitopes to enrich CMV-specific T cells. TCRdb lists the instrument as Illumina HiSeq 1500. Starting from the raw public reads, TCRdb applied fastp trimming at Q25, assembled clones with MiXCR and retained in-frame beta chains. Rows with a matching CDR3 protein are joined into one entry that keeps the most common DNA and genes. For this sample the table gives 750,000 to 950,000 distinct CDR3 sequences, of which 29% were detected only once. The ten largest clones add up to 13% of the sample. The CDR3 spans 14 residues, from the cysteine through the phenylalanine. The kept DNA is CDR3 alone, 42 bases in frame from the first base. V is clipped by 5 bases and J by 11 bases, and the sequence between their germline boundaries is 16 bases long. The germline V gene gives CDR1 as SGHTA and CDR2 as FQGNSA.

The receptor's source is a human donor in good health (CMV status not recorded). Some clones in this sample may be carry-over from other donors' samples. The rearranged chain carries TRBV7-2 and TRBJ1-6; the D gene is not confidently resolved. The starting material was cultured CD8+ T cells from PBMCs, obtained from culture after CMV antigen stimulation. The nucleotides read TGTGCCAGCAGCATAACGGGGTTCGGAACACCCCTCCACTTT. Its protein product is CASSITGFGTPLHF.